These 27 T cell receptor beta chains were all obtained from the same sample, sequenced in a study of shared clonotypes between healthy human individuals. Assay: immunoSEQ multiplex PCR; the TCRdb copy retains only in-frame clones and omits some. The sample shows some 1.5 million clones, under 99% of them seen only once. Sequencing was performed on naive CD4+ T cells sorted from blood. This sample's subset: CD45RA+ positively selected. All receptors come from a man aged 25-45 years in good health.

The chain recombines TRBV6-5 with TRBJ2-3; 9 bases are a match to TRBD1. The germline gives CDR1 MNHEY, CDR2 SVGAGI. V lost 5 bases and J lost 4; bases outside the gene matches: 4. The CDR3 length is 14 residues. The CDR3 sequence is CASSLGQGSDTQYF. The CDR3 DNA reads as TGTGCCAGCAGTCTGGGACAGGGTTCAGATACGCAGTATTTT.

The chain employs TRBV5-4 and TRBJ1-1; no definite D call. The CDR3 contains 14 residues. Per the germline V gene, CDR1 is SGHNT and CDR2 is YYREEE (reference sequence). Between the trimmed V and J ends, which lost 5 bases and 4 bases, there was a span of 15 bases. The CDR3 region has the DNA TGTGCCAGCAGTTCGGAAACTGAAAGCACTGAAGCTTTCTTT. Translating gives CASSSETESTEAFF.

This sequence joins TRBV19 and TRBJ2-7, with 11 bases that match TRBD2. The V gene end was trimmed by 4 bases and the J gene end by 1 base; junction bases not matched to a gene: 3. Germline V gene sequence: CDR1 LNHDA, CDR2 SQIVND (reference sequence). CDR3 size: 15 residues. The chain's CDR3 is CASSRGLAESYEQYF. In DNA, the CDR3 is TGTGCCAGTAGTAGGGGACTAGCGGAGTCCTACGAGCAGTACTTC.

The chain joins TRBV10-3 to TRBJ2-1; D gene ambiguous. The germline gives CDR1 ENHRY, CDR2 SYGVKD. CDR3 length: 13 residues. V was shortened by 5 bases and J by 6 bases, with 11 bases between the two germline ends. CDR3 sequence (DNA): TGTGCCATCAGTAAGACTCCGGGCAATGAGCAGTTCTTC. This sequence encodes CAISKTPGNEQFF.

The V gene is TRBV7-2, the J gene TRBJ2-7; 7 positions match TRBD1. Germline CDR1 and CDR2: SGHTA and FQGNSA. The J segment lost 2 bases and the V segment lost 5 bases, leaving 9 bases of the junction unmatched. The CDR3 loop spans 15 amino acids. DNA of the CDR3: TGTGCCAGCAGCCCACGTGACAGGGTCACCTACGAGCAGTACTTC. Protein sequence: CASSPRDRVTYEQYF.

The CDR3 sequence: CASVRDRNTEAFF. The CDR3 DNA sequence: TGTGCCAGCGTGAGGGATAGGAACACTGAAGCTTTCTTT. The chain employs TRBV2 and TRBJ1-1; D is unclear. The CDR3 is 13 residues long. CDR1 is SNHLY, CDR2 FYNNEI, per germline. The ends were cut back, 8 bases at V and 1 base at J, with 11 bases in the middle.

The chain is built from TRBV19 and TRBJ2-2, with D tentatively TRBD2 (6 bases). The CDR3 extends over 15 amino acids. V was pared by 3 bases and J by 4 bases, with 12 bases between. Per germline, CDR1 LNHDA and CDR2 SQIVND (reference sequence). The CDR3 spells CASSIGDSGTGELFF. The CDR3 nucleotides are TGTGCCAGTAGTATCGGGGATAGCGGCACCGGGGAGCTGTTTTTT.

This clone was picked up one time. This chain connects TRBV4-1 to TRBJ2-7; tentatively, D is TRBD2 (6 bases). V shed 6 bases and J shed 3 bases, with 21 bases lying between them. Germline CDR1 MGHRA, CDR2 YSYEKL. The CDR3 totals 16 residues. In DNA, the CDR3 is TGCGCCAGCAGGCAAAACTCCGGGACTCCAAACTACGAGCAGTACTTC. Translation gives CASRQNSGTPNYEQYF.

The V gene is TRBV28, the J gene TRBJ1-1; D perhaps matches TRBD1 (5 bases). There are 14 residues in the CDR3. Per germline, CDR1 MDHEN and CDR2 SYDVKM. Trimming stripped 1 base from V and 4 bases from J, with 10 bases between. CDR3: CASSLYGGTTEAFF. In nucleotides, the CDR3 is TGTGCCAGCAGTTTATATGGGGGGACCACTGAAGCTTTCTTT.

The V and J genes are TRBV10-1 and TRBJ2-5, with TRBD1 matching over 8 bases. The trim removed 5 bases at V and 2 bases at J, leaving 7 bases unmatched. The CDR3 extends over 15 amino acids. Germline loops: CDR1 WNHNN, CDR2 SYGVQD (reference sequence). CDR3 region: CASSSGTGGQETQYF. As DNA, the CDR3 is TGCGCCAGCAGTTCCGGGACAGGAGGACAAGAGACCCAGTACTTC.

V usage is TRBV19 and J usage is TRBJ1-4; perhaps TRBD1 as D (6 bases). Germline CDR1 is LNHDA and CDR2 is SQIVND (reference sequence). Trimming left V 9 bases short and J 6 bases short, with 17 bases between. CDR3 length: 14 amino acids. In nucleotides, the CDR3 is TGTGCCAGCCAGACCACAGGGAGGGATGAAAAACTGTTTTTT. Its protein is CASQTTGRDEKLFF.

The genes are TRBV29-1 and TRBJ2-1; 8 bases map to TRBD2. CDR3 size: 13 residues. V shed 3 bases, J shed 7 bases, and the junction held 5 bases outside the gene matches. Looked up from germline, CDR1 is SQVTM and CDR2 is ANQGSEA. The CDR3 reads CSVDGRAGNEQFF. The CDR3 DNA sequence: TGCAGCGTTGACGGGAGGGCCGGGAATGAGCAGTTCTTC.

A note on this clone: Other DNA sequences within the sample encode an identical CDR3. This chain links TRBV7-2 with TRBJ2-1; D unclear. Between the trimmed V and J ends, which lost 3 bases and 4 bases, there was a span of 7 bases. The CDR3 spans 13 residues. Per germline, CDR1 SGHTA and CDR2 FQGNSA. DNA of the CDR3: TGTGCCAGCAGCTTCGGGCCGTACAATGAGCAGTTCTTC. Translated: CASSFGPYNEQFF. Looking up the rest from reference TRBV7-2 and TRBJ2-1 gives the full variable domain: GAGVSQSPSNKVTEKGKDVELRCDPISGHTALYWYRQSLGQGLEFLIYFQGNSAPDKSGLPSDRFSAERTGGSVSTLTIQRTQQEDSAVYLCASSFGPYNEQFFGPGTRLTVL.

The chain has TRBV4-3 and TRBJ2-5, with TRBD2 matching over 11 bases. The CDR3 totals 18 residues. V lost 1 base, J lost 4 bases, and 11 bases stayed unmatched. Per germline, CDR1 LGHNA and CDR2 YSLEER. The CDR3 nucleotides read TGCGCCAGCAGCCAAGGACTAGCGGGAAAGGGGGCAACAGAGACCCAGTACTTC. Translated, it gives CASSQGLAGKGATETQYF.

The CDR3 DNA reads as TGTGCCAGCAGCAGAGGACGATCGGGCTACACCTTC. Translation gives CASSRGRSGYTF. The V gene is TRBV28, the J gene TRBJ1-2; D remains ambiguous. CDR1 is MDHEN, CDR2 SYDVKM, per germline. The CDR3 is 12 amino acids. Trimming took 6 bases from V and 8 from J, leaving 13 bases between them.

As concerns this clone: This specimen includes other DNA sequences encoding the same CDR3. This chain joins TRBV19 and TRBJ2-6; D might be TRBD1 (5 bases). The CDR3 covers 14 residues. V dropped 5 bases and J dropped 4 bases, with 9 bases sitting between them. Germline assignment: CDR1 LNHDA and CDR2 SQIVND (reference sequence). CDR3 coding DNA: TGTGCCAGTAGTTGGGGCTCCGGGGCCAACGTCCTGACTTTC. It specifies CASSWGSGANVLTF.

V and J are TRBV29-1 and TRBJ1-2; TRBD1 is a possible D gene (5 bases). This CDR3 contains 14 residues. V dropped 0 bases and J dropped 5 bases, with 13 bases sitting between them. Germline values: CDR1 SQVTM, CDR2 ANQGSEA. The CDR3 spells CSVEDQTVTYGYTF. Written as DNA, the CDR3 is TGCAGCGTTGAAGATCAGACAGTCACTTATGGCTACACCTTC.

The chain recombines TRBV7-9 with TRBJ2-3; D ambiguous. From germline, CDR1 is SEHNR and CDR2 FQNEAQ (reference sequence). V gave up 3 bases and J gave up 0 bases, with 10 bases separating them. The CDR3 is 15 amino acids. The CDR3 DNA follows: TGTGCCAGCAGCTTGAGAAGCGCGAGCACAGATACGCAGTATTTT. As protein: CASSLRSASTDTQYF.

The rearrangement uses TRBV19 and TRBJ2-2, with 7 nucleotides matching TRBD2. Germline-derived CDR1 and CDR2 are LNHDA and SQIVND (reference sequence). The junction had 10 bases not matched to a gene; V was cut back by 10 bases and J by 5 bases. The CDR3 is 14 residues long. The CDR3 nucleotides are TGTGCCACGGAGAAGCGGGAAAGGACCGGGGAGCTGTTTTTT. Residues: CATEKRERTGELFF.

The chain recombines TRBV27 with TRBJ2-2, with D tentatively TRBD2 (6 bases). The CDR3 loop spans 14 amino acids. Per the germline V gene, CDR1 is MNHEY and CDR2 is SMNVEV (reference sequence). V was pared by 3 bases and J by 2 bases, with 7 bases between. The CDR3 region is CASSLRGNTGELFF. CDR3 bases: TGTGCCAGCAGTTTGCGGGGAAACACCGGGGAGCTGTTTTTT.

The chain links TRBV28 to TRBJ1-4; D remains ambiguous. Germline CDR1 MDHEN, CDR2 SYDVKM. Trimming left V 3 bases short and J 4 bases short, with 12 bases between. This CDR3 has 15 residues. The CDR3 region has the DNA TGTGCCAGCAGTTTTTCGGTCGGGCTTAATGAAAAACTGTTTTTT. Amino acid sequence: CASSFSVGLNEKLFF.

The rearrangement uses TRBV18 and TRBJ2-7; D not resolved. The V gene lost 0 bases and the J gene lost 3 bases, with 12 bases spanning the gap. This CDR3 has 15 residues. Germline-derived CDR1 and CDR2 are KGHSH and LQKENI. The CDR3 coding sequence is TGTGCCAGCTCACCACCTAAGGGTTATCGCTACGAGCAGTACTTC. This codes for CASSPPKGYRYEQYF.

The J gene is TRBJ2-5, the V gene TRBV18; D call uncertain. Germline V lookup: CDR1 KGHSH, CDR2 LQKENI. V gave up 3 bases and J gave up 9 bases, with 14 bases separating them. The CDR3 length is 13 residues. CDR3 sequence reads: CASSPLESKAQYF. DNA for the CDR3: TGTGCCAGCTCACCCTTAGAAAGCAAAGCCCAGTACTTC.

This chain joins TRBV9 and TRBJ2-1; TRBD1 matches 9 bases. Trimming took 1 base from V and 5 from J; bases not matched to a gene: 4. The CDR3 is made up of 15 amino acids. Germline CDR1 SGDLS, CDR2 YYNGEE. The CDR3 loop reads CASSVRQGGNNEQFF. The DNA for the CDR3 is TGTGCCAGCAGCGTAAGACAGGGGGGGAACAATGAGCAGTTCTTC.

The V and J genes are TRBV7-8 and TRBJ2-2; unclear D gene. Trimming pared 1 base from V and 0 bases from J, leaving 9 bases between. CDR3 length: 16 amino acids. Germline V gives CDR1 SGHVS, CDR2 FQNEAQ. CDR3 in DNA: TGTGCCAGCAGCTTAGTTAGTACTTCGAACACCGGGGAGCTGTTTTTT. Residues: CASSLVSTSNTGELFF. Supplemented by reference TRBV7-8 and TRBJ2-2, the full variable domain reads GAGVSQSPRYKVAKRGQDVALRCDPISGHVSLFWYQQALGQGPEFLTYFQNEAQLDKSGLPSDRFFAERPEGSVSTLKIQRTQQEDSAVYLCASSLVSTSNTGELFFGEGSRLTVL.

This chain uses TRBV28 with TRBJ1-1; D is ambiguous. Trimming left V 7 bases short and J 11 bases short, with 17 bases between. This CDR3 region has 12 residues. CDR1 and CDR2 (germline): MDHEN, SYDVKM. CDR3 sequence reads: CASTSPRARAFF. In DNA, the CDR3 is TGTGCCAGCACCAGTCCCCGGGCCCGGGCTTTCTTT.

The rearrangement links TRBV10-3 to TRBJ2-5, with a weak D call TRBD1 (5 bases). The CDR3 has 16 residues. The germline CDR1 and CDR2 sequences are ENHRY and SYGVKD. V was trimmed by 6 bases and J by 4 bases, leaving 21 bases between them. The CDR3 loop is CAIRKGIAGARETQYF. The CDR3 nucleotides read TGTGCCATCAGGAAGGGGATAGCAGGTGCCCGAGAGACCCAGTACTTC.